This section outlines one T cell receptor beta chain sequence together with its context. Its antigen is not known. The sample belongs to a study of cytomegalovirus exposure and HLA in healthy donors. Study-wide results and limits: A later analysis showed that HLA-associated TCR beta chains had undergone more clonal expansion than equally common others. It was confirmed in vitro that three of the CMV-associated chains were specific for CMV antigens.

J lost 9 bases, V lost 4 bases, and 9 bases had no gene match. The CDR3 runs 15 residues. CDR1 GTSNPN and CDR2 SVGIG come from the germline V gene (reference sequence). PCR was performed using 60 Vbeta and 13 Jbeta primers. The data were produced by immunoSEQ multiplex PCR, yet TCRdb's version contains in-frame clones alone and is incomplete. The table shows around 100,000 clones, with more than 65% occurring only once. Sequencing was done on a sample of PBMCs. This rearrangement joins TRBV30 to TRBJ2-1; 13 bases fit TRBD2. This sequence originates from a woman aged 25 to 39 in good health and CMV-seronegative. The CDR3 region has the DNA TGTGCCTGGACCAAACTAGCGGGGGGGCCTATTGAGCAGTTCTTC. It translates to CAWTKLAGGPIEQFF. Using reference TRBV30 and TRBJ2-1 for the parts outside the CDR3, the full variable domain is SQTIHQWPATLVQPVGSPLSLECTVEGTSNPNLYWYRQAAGRGLQLLFYSVGIGQISSEVPQNLSASRPQDRQFILSSKKLLLSDSGFYLCAWTKLAGGPIEQFFGPGTRLTVL.